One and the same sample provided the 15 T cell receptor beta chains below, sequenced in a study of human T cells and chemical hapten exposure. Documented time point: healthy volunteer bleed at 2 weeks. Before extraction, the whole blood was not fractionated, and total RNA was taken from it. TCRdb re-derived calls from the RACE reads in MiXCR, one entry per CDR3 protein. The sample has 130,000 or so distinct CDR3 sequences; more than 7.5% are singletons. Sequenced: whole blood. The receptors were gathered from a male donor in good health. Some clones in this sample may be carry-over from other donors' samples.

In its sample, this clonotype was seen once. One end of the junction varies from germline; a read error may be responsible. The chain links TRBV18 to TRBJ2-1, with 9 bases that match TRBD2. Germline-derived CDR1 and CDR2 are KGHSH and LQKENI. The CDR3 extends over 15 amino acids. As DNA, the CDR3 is TGTACCAGCTCACCATCTAGCGGGACCTACAATGAGCAGTTCTTC. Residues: CTSSPSSGTYNEQFF.

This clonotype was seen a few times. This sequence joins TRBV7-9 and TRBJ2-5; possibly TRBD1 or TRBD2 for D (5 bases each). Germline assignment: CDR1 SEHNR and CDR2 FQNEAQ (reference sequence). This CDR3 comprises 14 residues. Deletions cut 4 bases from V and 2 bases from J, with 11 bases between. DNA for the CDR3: TGTGCCAGCAGCTCCGGCAGGGAGCAAGAGACCCAGTACTTC. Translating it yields CASSSGREQETQYF.

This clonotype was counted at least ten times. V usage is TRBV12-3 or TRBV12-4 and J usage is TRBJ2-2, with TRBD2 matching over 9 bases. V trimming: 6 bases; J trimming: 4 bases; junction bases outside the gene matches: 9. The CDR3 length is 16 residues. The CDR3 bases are TGTGCCAGCAGCGGGCTAGCGGGGCCCTCCACCGGGGAGCTGTTTTTT. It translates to CASSGLAGPSTGELFF.

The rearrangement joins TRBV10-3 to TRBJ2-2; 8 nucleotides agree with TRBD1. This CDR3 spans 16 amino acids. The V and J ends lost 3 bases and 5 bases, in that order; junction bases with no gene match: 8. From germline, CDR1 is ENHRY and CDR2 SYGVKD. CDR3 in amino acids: CAISDMGTGRTGELFF. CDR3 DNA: TGTGCCATCAGTGATATGGGGACAGGCCGAACCGGGGAGCTGTTTTTT.

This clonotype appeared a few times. CDR3 coding DNA: TGTGCCACCAGTGATACCCGAGGGGGGGTCACTGAGCAGTTCTTC. This sequence encodes CATSDTRGGVTEQFF. This chain connects TRBV24-1 to TRBJ2-1, with D perhaps matching TRBD2 (7 bases). CDR1 is KGHDR, CDR2 SFDVKD, per germline. With 3 bases removed from V and 9 bases from J, the gap between germline ends came to 17 bases. This CDR3 spans 15 amino acids.

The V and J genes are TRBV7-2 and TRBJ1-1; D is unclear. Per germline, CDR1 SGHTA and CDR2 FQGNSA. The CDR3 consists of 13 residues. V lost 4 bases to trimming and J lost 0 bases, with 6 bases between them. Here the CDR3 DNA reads TGTGCCAGCAGCTCCAGTATGAACACTGAAGCTTTCTTT. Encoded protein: CASSSSMNTEAFF.

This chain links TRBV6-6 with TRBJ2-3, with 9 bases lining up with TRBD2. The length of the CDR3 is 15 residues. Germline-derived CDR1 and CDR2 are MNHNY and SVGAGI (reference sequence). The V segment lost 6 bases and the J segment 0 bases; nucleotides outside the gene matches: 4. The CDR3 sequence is CASRTAGGSTDTQYF. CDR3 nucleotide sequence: TGTGCCAGCAGAACTGCGGGGGGGAGCACAGATACGCAGTATTTT.

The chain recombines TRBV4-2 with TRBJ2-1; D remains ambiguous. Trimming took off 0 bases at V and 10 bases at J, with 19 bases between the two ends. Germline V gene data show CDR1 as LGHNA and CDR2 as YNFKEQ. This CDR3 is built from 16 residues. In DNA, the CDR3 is TGTGCCAGCAGCCAAGATATACTTATGGGCATCTTCGAGCAGTTCTTC. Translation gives CASSQDILMGIFEQFF.

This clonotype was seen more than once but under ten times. The CDR3 here is CASSLGDSRVATF. For the CDR3, the DNA is TGTGCCAGCAGCTTAGGGGACAGCCGGGTTGCTACCTTC. The rearrangement uses TRBV7-9 and TRBJ1-2; the match to TRBD1 covers 7 bases. V shed 1 base and J 14 bases; nucleotides not matched to a gene: 10. This CDR3 has 13 residues. Germline V lookup: CDR1 SEHNR, CDR2 FQNEAQ (reference sequence).

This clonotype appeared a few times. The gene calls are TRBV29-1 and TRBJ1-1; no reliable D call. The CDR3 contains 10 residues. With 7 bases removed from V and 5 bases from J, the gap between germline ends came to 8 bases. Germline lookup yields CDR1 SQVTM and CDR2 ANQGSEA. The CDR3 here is CSALGTEAFF. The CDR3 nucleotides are TGCAGCGCCCTGGGGACTGAAGCTTTCTTT.

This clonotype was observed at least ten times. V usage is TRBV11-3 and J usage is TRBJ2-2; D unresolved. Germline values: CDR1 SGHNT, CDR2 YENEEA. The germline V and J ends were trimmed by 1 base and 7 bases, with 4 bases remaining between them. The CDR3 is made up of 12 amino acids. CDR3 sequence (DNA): TGTGCCAGCAGCTTAGTCGACGGGGAGCTGTTTTTT. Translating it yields CASSLVDGELFF.

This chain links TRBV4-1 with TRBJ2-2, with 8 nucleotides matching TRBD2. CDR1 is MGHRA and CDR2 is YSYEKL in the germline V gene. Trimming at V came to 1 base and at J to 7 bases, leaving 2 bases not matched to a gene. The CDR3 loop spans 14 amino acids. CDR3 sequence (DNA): TGCGCCAGCAGCCAAGCGGGAGGGGTCGGGGAGCTGTTTTTT. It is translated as CASSQAGGVGELFF.

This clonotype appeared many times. In DNA form, the CDR3 reads TGTGCCAGCAGATTTAGCACAGATACGCAGTATTTT. Translation gives CASRFSTDTQYF. V and J are TRBV11-2 and TRBJ2-3; D is unclear. This CDR3 spans 12 amino acids. CDR1 is SGHAT and CDR2 is FQNNGV in the germline V gene. V was pared by 6 bases and J by 0 bases, with 4 bases between.

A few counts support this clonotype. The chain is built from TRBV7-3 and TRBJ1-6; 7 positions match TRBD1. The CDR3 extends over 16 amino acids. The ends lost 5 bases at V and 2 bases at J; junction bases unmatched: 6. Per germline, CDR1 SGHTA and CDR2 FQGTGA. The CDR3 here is CASSQSGQPYNSPLHF. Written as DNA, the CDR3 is TGTGCCAGCAGCCAGTCGGGACAGCCCTATAATTCACCCCTCCACTTT. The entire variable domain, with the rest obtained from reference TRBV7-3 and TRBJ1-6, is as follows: GAGVSQTPSNKVTEKGKYVELRCDPISGHTALYWYRQSLGQGPEFLIYFQGTGAADDSGLPNDRFFAVRPEGSVSTLKIQRTERGDSAVYLCASSQSGQPYNSPLHFGNGTRLTVT.

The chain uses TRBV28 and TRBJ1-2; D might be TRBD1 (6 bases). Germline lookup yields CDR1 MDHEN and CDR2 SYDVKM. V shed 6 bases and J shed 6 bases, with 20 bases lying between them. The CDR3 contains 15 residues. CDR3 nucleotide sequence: TGTGCCAGCAGCCCCCAAAGGGGGAGAGGCCATGGCTACACCTTC. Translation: CASSPQRGRGHGYTF.